The rows below give T cell receptor beta chains drawn from one sample of a study of blood T cells in healthy people across ages. TCRdb re-called the 5' RACE reads with MiXCR, one entry per CDR3 protein. The repertoire includes about 1,500,000 distinct CDR3 sequences, roughly 30% of them detected once, and about 7.7% sits in the top ten. The sequencing input was blood. These receptors were collected from a woman younger than 45 in good health. Each CDR3 is given with its conserved first and last residue. A D gene is named only where the DNA matches it firmly. The size entry is marked missing in some rows and otherwise reads once, few, many or a size class.

d_gene	j_gene	v_gene	abundance	CDR3nt	CDR3aa
-	TRBJ2-3	TRBV3-1	-	TGTGCCAGCAGCCACGGGGGGCGGGGCACAGATACGCAGTATTTT	CASSHGGRGTDTQYF
-	TRBJ2-5	TRBV27	-	TGTGCCAGCAGTTTCAGAGGAGAGACCCCGTACTTC	CASSFRGETPYF
TRBD1	TRBJ1-2	TRBV7-2	-	TGTGCCAGCAGCTTAGACGTTCAGGGGGCGGGCACCTTC	CASSLDVQGAGTF
-	TRBJ2-1	TRBV3-1	few	TGTGCCAGCAGCCTTCGGTGGTATGAGCAGTTCTTC	CASSLRWYEQFF
-	TRBJ1-4	TRBV3-1	-	TGTGCCAGCAGCCGCACCAGGGGAACTAATGAAAAACTGTTTTTT	CASSRTRGTNEKLFF
-	TRBJ2-1	TRBV24-1	-	TGTGCCACCAGTGACCGCCACAATGAGCAGTTCTTC	CATSDRHNEQFF
-	TRBJ2-3	TRBV29-1	-	TGCAGCGTTACGGGGGGCTTCACAGATACGCAGTATTTT	CSVTGGFTDTQYF
TRBD2	TRBJ2-7	TRBV7-2	many	TGTGCCAGTTCTCCCAACCCTAGCGGGAGAGACGAGCAGTACTTC	CASSPNPSGRDEQYF
-	TRBJ1-2	TRBV12-3/TRBV12-4	-	TGTGCCAGCAGCTCGCAGCAGGCGGGTCTCTCGGGTTACACCTTC	CASSSQQAGLSGYTF
TRBD2	TRBJ2-7	TRBV7-2	-	TGTGCCAGCAGCTACCTTGGGACTACCCCCTACGAGCAGTACTTC	CASSYLGTTPYEQYF
TRBD1	TRBJ1-5	TRBV19	few	TGTGCCAGTACCGTGGGGCAGGGGGCAGTTCAGCCCCAGCATTTT	CASTVGQGAVQPQHF
-	TRBJ2-3	TRBV2	-	TGTGCCAGCAGTCGGGCTCGGAGGCCGGATACGCAGTATTTT	CASSRARRPDTQYF
-	TRBJ2-6	TRBV5-6	few	TGTGCCAGCAGCTTGTTCTTGCTTGGGGCCAACGTCCTGACTTTC	CASSLFLLGANVLTF
-	TRBJ2-5	TRBV27	-	TGTGCCAGCAGTTTTGGTACCGCCCCAGGTCGGGAGACCCAGTACTTC	CASSFGTAPGRETQYF
-	TRBJ2-3	TRBV10-3	few	TGTGCCACAATGCCCACAGATACGCAGTATTTT	CATMPTDTQYF
-	TRBJ1-1	TRBV25-1	few	TGTGCCAGCAGCCCCTGGGGGGGGAATACTGAAGCTTTCTTT	CASSPWGGNTEAFF
TRBD2	TRBJ2-1	TRBV20-1	few	TGCAGTGCTAGCACTAGCGCGACCTACAATGAGCAGTTCTTC	CSASTSATYNEQFF
TRBD1	TRBJ2-3	TRBV11-2	-	TGTGCCAGCAGCGATACAGGGGGCCTAGCAGATACGCAGTATTTT	CASSDTGGLADTQYF
-	TRBJ2-4	TRBV3-1	many	TGTGCCAGCAGCCAAGAAGATAAAGGGAGGACCAAAAACATTCAGTACTTC	CASSQEDKGRTKNIQYF
-	TRBJ2-5	TRBV10-1	-	TGCGCCAGCAGTGATACGGAAGGGCCGGAGACCCAGTACTTC	CASSDTEGPETQYF
-	TRBJ2-7	TRBV10-3	many	TGTGCCATCAGTGAGTCGCAGGGTAACGAGCAGTACTTC	CAISESQGNEQYF
-	TRBJ2-7	TRBV20-1	few	TGCAGTGCTAGAGATCGGGCGACTAGGGCCTACGAGCAGTACTTC	CSARDRATRAYEQYF
TRBD2	TRBJ2-5	TRBV20-1	few	TGCAGTGCTAGTAGTAGCGGGGGGCCGATAAACCAAGAGACCCAGTACTTC	CSASSSGGPINQETQYF
-	TRBJ1-1	TRBV5-6	-	TGTGCCAGCAGCCCCCAGCCCCGGGCGGACACTGAAGCTTTCTTT	CASSPQPRADTEAFF
-	TRBJ2-5	TRBV5-1	-	TGCGCCAGCAGCCGGGGCACCTTAGGGACCCAGTACTTC	CASSRGTLGTQYF
TRBD1	TRBJ2-7	TRBV29-1	-	TGCAGCGTCCTACAGACAGGGAAGCCCCTCTCCTACGAGCAGTACTTC	CSVLQTGKPLSYEQYF
-	TRBJ2-7	TRBV4-3	-	TGCGCCAGCAGCCGGGGCCACGGGAGTGAGCAGTACTTC	CASSRGHGSEQYF
TRBD1	TRBJ2-5	TRBV12-3/TRBV12-4	many	TGTGCCAGCAGTTCCACAGGGGGTTGGGAGACCCAGTACTTC	CASSSTGGWETQYF
-	TRBJ2-1	TRBV7-2	many	TGTGCCAGCAGCTTAGAGGTTAGCAATGAGCAGTTCTTC	CASSLEVSNEQFF
TRBD1	TRBJ2-4	TRBV20-1	-	TGCAGTGCTAGACCCACAGGGGCGGCCAAAAACATTCAGTACTTC	CSARPTGAAKNIQYF
TRBD2	TRBJ2-1	TRBV29-1	few	TGCAGCGTTGAAGGGCGGGGGGCGATCTACAATGAGCAGTTCTTC	CSVEGRGAIYNEQFF
-	TRBJ2-5	TRBV14	many	TGTGCCAGCAGCCAAGAAATCGCCCAGCAAGAGACCCAGTACTTC	CASSQEIAQQETQYF
TRBD2	TRBJ2-7	TRBV20-1	few	TGCAGTGCTAGGCCCCGGGACTACTCATTCTACGAGCAGTACTTC	CSARPRDYSFYEQYF
-	TRBJ1-5	TRBV12-3/TRBV12-4	-	TGTGCCAGCAGAGCCGGGGGGAGCAATCAGCCCCAGCATTTT	CASRAGGSNQPQHF
-	TRBJ2-6	TRBV20-1	few	TGCAGTGCTAGAGATATAGACAGTCCTTCTGGGGCCAACGTCCTGACTTTC	CSARDIDSPSGANVLTF
-	TRBJ2-1	TRBV7-9	-	TGTGCCAGCAGCCCCCACGGACTTGGAGATGAGCAGTTCTTC	CASSPHGLGDEQFF
-	TRBJ2-7	TRBV28	many	TGTGCCAGCAGCGAGAGGGTGGGCGAGCAGTACTTC	CASSERVGEQYF
-	TRBJ1-2	TRBV20-1	-	TGCAGTGCTACGACGCCACGGGACGGACCTAACTATGGCTACACCTTC	CSATTPRDGPNYGYTF
-	TRBJ2-1	TRBV4-3	-	TGCGCCAGCAGCCAAGATCAATGGACTGACAATGAGCAGTTCTTC	CASSQDQWTDNEQFF
-	TRBJ2-1	TRBV7-2	few	TGTGCCAGCAGCTTAGCAGGCCTAGCCCTGAATGAGCAGTTCTTC	CASSLAGLALNEQFF
-	TRBJ2-3	TRBV25-1	-	TGTGCCAGCAGTGACCTTCAGGGAAGGGGCACAGATACGCAGTATTTT	CASSDLQGRGTDTQYF
-	TRBJ2-5	TRBV3-1	-	TGTGCCAGCAGCCCTCCCCGGAGGCAGCCTAATCAAGAGACCCAGTACTTC	CASSPPRRQPNQETQYF
-	TRBJ2-1	TRBV5-1	many	TGTGCCAGCAGCTTGGGTTCGGGCAGTTACAATGAGCAGTTCTTC	CASSLGSGSYNEQFF
-	TRBJ2-1	TRBV24-1	-	TGTGCCACCAGTGATTTTGCCTTGACTGATGAGCAGTTCTTC	CATSDFALTDEQFF
TRBD2	TRBJ2-1	TRBV27	-	TGTGCCTGCAGTTTATTGGGGGGGGAGCAGTTCTTC	CACSLLGGEQFF